Given below is one TCR beta chain in context. The source of the sample is a study of technical replicates of blood from a handful of donors. Sequencing used immunoSEQ multiplex PCR; TCRdb keeps in-frame clones, though not all of them. The table has roughly 71,000 clones, around 95% seen once; the top ten hold about 0.35%. The V end was cut by 7 bases, the J end by 7 bases, with 13 bases between. Germline V CDR1 and CDR2: MNHEY, SMNVEV (reference sequence). The CDR3 consists of 13 residues. The sequenced sample was T cells isolated from PBMCs. The origin of this receptor is a human donor in good health. The chain combines TRBV27 with TRBJ2-2, with a weak D call TRBD2 (5 bases). The chain's CDR3 is CASTGSVNGELFF. The CDR3 nucleotides read TGTGCCAGCACGGGGAGTGTCAACGGGGAGCTGTTTTTT.